The source of this TCR beta chain is a study of blood T cell repertoires in COVID-19. The CDR3 totals 16 residues. Germline CDR1 is SGDLS and CDR2 is YYNGEE. V trimming: 3 bases; J trimming: 4 bases; junction bases outside the gene matches: 5. The assay was immunoSEQ multiplex PCR, and TCRdb's table has in-frame clones only and misses some. The sample contains some 270,000 clones, about 89% of which appear only once. This TCR came from a man aged 30 to 45 with acute or convalescent COVID-19. The sequencing input was peripheral blood. This chain joins TRBV9 and TRBJ2-2, with 11 bases aligning to TRBD2. The DNA for the CDR3 is TGTGCCAGCAGCGGTACTAGCGGGAGTGGCACCGGGGAGCTGTTTTTT. Its translation is CASSGTSGSGTGELFF.